This entry is about one TCR beta chain. The junction shows a germline mismatch at one end, possibly a read error. TCRdb's table, derived via immunoSEQ multiplex PCR, lists solely in-frame clones and lacks some. The profile covers 45,000 to 50,000 clones, with roughly 75% appearing a single time and approximately 20% taken by the ten largest. With no exception, relapse followed autologous stem cell transplantation in all patients, and brentuximab vedotin exposure varied. Patients had relapsed/refractory classical Hodgkin lymphoma with complete response, partial response or progressive disease as best response. There are 15 residues in the CDR3. The germline gives CDR1 SGHTS, CDR2 YDEGEE. The data stem from a study of PD-1 blockade in classical Hodgkin lymphoma.

The receptor was isolated from a human donor with classical Hodgkin lymphoma. This chain links TRBV5-8 with TRBJ2-5, with 10 positions matching TRBD1. The sample in question was peripheral blood mononuclear cells (PBMCs), obtained before the second cycle of nivolumab. The CDR3 loop is CASSGRTGGRTGPDF. The CDR3 region has the DNA TGTGCCAGCAGCGGCAGGACAGGGGGAAGAACAGGGCCCGACTTC. The whole variable domain, filled in from reference TRBV5-8 and TRBJ2-5, reads EAGVTQSPTHLIKTRGQQATLRCSPISGHTSVYWYQQALGLGLQFLLWYDEGEERNRGNFPPRFSGRQFPNYSSELNVNALELEDSALYLCASSGRTGGRTGPDFGPGTRLLVL.